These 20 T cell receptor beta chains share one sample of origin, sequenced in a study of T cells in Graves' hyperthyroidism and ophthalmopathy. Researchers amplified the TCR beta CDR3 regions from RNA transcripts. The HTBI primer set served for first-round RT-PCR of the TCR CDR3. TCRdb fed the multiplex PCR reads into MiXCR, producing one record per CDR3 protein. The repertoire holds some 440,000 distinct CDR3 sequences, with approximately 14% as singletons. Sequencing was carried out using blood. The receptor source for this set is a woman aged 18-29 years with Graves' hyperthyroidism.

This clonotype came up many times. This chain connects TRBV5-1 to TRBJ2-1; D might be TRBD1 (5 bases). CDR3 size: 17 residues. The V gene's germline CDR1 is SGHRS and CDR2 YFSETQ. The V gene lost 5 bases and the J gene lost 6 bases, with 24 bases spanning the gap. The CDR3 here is CASSSYVIGQGPNEQFF. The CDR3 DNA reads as TGCGCCAGCAGTTCTTATGTAATAGGACAAGGCCCCAATGAGCAGTTCTTC.

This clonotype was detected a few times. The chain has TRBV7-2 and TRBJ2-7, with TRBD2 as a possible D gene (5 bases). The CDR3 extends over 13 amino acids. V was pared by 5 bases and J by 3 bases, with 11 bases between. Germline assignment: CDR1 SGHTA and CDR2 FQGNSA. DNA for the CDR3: TGTGCCAGCAGCGGATATACTAGCTACGAGCAGTACTTC. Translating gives CASSGYTSYEQYF. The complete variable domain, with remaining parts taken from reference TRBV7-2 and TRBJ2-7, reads GAGVSQSPSNKVTEKGKDVELRCDPISGHTALYWYRQSLGQGLEFLIYFQGNSAPDKSGLPSDRFSAERTGGSVSTLTIQRTQQEDSAVYLCASSGYTSYEQYFGPGTRLTVT.

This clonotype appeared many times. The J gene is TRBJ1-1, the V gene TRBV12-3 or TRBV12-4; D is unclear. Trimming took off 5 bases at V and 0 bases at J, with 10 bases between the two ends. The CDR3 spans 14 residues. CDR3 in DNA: TGTGCCAGCAGTAGGAGGGTTCTGAACACTGAAGCTTTCTTT. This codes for CASSRRVLNTEAFF.

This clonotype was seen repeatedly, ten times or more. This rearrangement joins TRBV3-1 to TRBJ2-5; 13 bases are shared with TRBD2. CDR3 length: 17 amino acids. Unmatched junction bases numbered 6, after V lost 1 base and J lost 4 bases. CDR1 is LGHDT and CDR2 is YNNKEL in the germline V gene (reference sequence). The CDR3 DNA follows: TGTGCCAGCAGCCAAGGGACTAGCGGGAGCGTCGGAGAGACCCAGTACTTC. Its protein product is CASSQGTSGSVGETQYF.

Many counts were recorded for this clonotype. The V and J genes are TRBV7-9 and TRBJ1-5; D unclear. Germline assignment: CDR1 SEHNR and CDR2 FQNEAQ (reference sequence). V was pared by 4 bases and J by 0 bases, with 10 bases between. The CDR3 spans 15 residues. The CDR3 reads CASSSDLHSNQPQHF. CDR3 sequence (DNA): TGTGCCAGCAGCTCCGATTTACATAGCAATCAGCCCCAGCATTTT.

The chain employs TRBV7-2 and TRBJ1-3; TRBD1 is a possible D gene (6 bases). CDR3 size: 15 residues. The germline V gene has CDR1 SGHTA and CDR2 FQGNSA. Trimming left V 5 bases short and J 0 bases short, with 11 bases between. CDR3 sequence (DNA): TGTGCCAGCAGCGATCAGGGGAGCTCTGGAAACACCATATATTTT. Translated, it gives CASSDQGSSGNTIYF.

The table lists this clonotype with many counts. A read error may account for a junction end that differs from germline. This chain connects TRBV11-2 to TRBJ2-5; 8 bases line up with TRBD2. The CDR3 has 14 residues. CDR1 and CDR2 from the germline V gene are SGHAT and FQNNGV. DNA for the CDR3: TGTGCCAGCAGCATAGACGGGGGGGGAGAGACCCAGTGCTTC. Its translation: CASSIDGGGETQCF.

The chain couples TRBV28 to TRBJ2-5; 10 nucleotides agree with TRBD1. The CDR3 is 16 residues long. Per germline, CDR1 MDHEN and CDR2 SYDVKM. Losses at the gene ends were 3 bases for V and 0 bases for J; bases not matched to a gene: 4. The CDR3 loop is CASSFGGQGYQETQYF. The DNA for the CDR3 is TGTGCCAGCAGTTTCGGGGGACAGGGGTACCAAGAGACCCAGTACTTC.

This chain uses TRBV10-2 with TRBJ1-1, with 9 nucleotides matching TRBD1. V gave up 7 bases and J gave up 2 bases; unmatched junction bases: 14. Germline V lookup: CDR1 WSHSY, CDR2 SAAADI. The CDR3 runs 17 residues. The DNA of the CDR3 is TGCGCCAGCACCGACTTAGGGACAGGGTTACCTAACACTGAAGCTTTCTTT. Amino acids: CASTDLGTGLPNTEAFF.

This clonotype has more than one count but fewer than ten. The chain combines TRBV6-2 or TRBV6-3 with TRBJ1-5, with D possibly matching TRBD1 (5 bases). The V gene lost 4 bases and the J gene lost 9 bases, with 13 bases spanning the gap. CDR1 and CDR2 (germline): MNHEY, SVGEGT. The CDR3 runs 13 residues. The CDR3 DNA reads TGTGCCAGCAGTTCCATTACAGGTCTGCCCCAGCATTTT. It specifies CASSSITGLPQHF.

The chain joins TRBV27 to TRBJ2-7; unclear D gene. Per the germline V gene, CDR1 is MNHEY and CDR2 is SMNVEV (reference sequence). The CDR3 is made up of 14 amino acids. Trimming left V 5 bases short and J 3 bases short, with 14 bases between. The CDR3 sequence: CASSIIGPFYEQYF. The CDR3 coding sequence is TGTGCCAGCAGTATAATCGGCCCTTTCTACGAGCAGTACTTC.

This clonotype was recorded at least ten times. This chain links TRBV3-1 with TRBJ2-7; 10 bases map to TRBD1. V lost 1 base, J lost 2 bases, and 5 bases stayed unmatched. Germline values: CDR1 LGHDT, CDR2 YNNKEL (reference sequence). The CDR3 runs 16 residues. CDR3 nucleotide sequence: TGTGCCAGCAGCCAAGGACAGGGGGCTATCGCCTACGAGCAGTACTTC. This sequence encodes CASSQGQGAIAYEQYF.

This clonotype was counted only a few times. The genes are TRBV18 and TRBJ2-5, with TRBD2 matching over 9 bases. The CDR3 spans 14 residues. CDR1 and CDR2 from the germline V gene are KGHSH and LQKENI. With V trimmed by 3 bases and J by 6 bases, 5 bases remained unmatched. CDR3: CASSPTSGLKTQYF. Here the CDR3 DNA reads TGTGCCAGCTCACCGACTAGCGGACTCAAGACCCAGTACTTC.

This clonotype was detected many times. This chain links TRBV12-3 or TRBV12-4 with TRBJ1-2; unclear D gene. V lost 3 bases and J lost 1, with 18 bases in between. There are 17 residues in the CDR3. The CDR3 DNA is TGTGCCAGCAGTTTTCGTCCGGGGAAGGCGATTAACTATGGCTACACCTTC. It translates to CASSFRPGKAINYGYTF.

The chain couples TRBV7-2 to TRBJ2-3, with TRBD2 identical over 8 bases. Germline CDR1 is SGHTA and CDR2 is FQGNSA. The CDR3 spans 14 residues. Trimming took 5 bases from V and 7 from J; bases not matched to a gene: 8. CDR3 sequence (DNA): TGTGCCAGCAGCGCAGGGACTAGAGGAAATACGCAGTATTTT. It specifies CASSAGTRGNTQYF.

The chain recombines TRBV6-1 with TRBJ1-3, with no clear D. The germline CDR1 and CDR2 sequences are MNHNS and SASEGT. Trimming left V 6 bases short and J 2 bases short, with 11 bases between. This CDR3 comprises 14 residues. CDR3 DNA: TGTGCCAGCAGCCAAGGTCGGCCTGGAAACACCATATATTTT. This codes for CASSQGRPGNTIYF.

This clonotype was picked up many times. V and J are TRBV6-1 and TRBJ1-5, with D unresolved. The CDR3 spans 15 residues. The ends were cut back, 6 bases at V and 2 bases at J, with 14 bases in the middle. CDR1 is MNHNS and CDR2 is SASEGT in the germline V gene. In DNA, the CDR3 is TGTGCCAGCAGAGACTACCCGACTGGCAATCAGCCCCAGCATTTT. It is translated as CASRDYPTGNQPQHF.

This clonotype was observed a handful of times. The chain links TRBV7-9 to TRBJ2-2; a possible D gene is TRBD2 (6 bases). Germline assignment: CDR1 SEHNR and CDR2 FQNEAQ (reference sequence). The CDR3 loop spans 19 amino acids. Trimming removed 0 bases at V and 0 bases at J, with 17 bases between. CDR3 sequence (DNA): TGTGCCAGCAGCTTAGCTCCCCTTAGCGGAATCTCGAACACCGGGGAGCTGTTTTTT. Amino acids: CASSLAPLSGISNTGELFF.

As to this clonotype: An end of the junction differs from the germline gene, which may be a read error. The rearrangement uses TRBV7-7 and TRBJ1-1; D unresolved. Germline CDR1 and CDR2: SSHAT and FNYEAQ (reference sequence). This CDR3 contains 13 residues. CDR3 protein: CASSLAMDTEAFF. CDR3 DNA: TGTGCTAGCAGCTTAGCCATGGACACTGAAGCTTTCTTT.

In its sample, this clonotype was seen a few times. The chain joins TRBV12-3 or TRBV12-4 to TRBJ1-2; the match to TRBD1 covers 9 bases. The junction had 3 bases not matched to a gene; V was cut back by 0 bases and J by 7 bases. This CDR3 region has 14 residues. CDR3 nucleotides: TGTGCCAGCAGTTTAGCTCCGACAGGGGGTGGCTACACCTTC. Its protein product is CASSLAPTGGGYTF.